These T cell receptor beta chains were read from a single sample in a study of cytomegalovirus exposure and HLA in healthy donors. The data were produced by immunoSEQ multiplex PCR, yet TCRdb's version contains in-frame clones alone and is incomplete. The sample gives 85,000 to 130,000 clones, roughly a tenth of which show up once; around 5.9% is in the top ten. Sequenced: PBMCs. All receptors derive from a man between 35 and 55 years old in good health and CMV-seropositive. Both conserved end residues are part of each CDR3. Each record gives: V gene, J gene, clone size, CDR3 protein. Some rows have no size entry. The others give once, few or many, or a class for an expanded clone.

>TRBV7-9|TRBJ1-5|few
CASSLSRQGASQPQHF
>TRBV5-1|TRBJ1-6|NA
CASSLAGRSPLHF
>TRBV29-1|TRBJ2-6|few
CSVEVYRRKTGANVLTF
>TRBV5-6|TRBJ2-7|NA
CASSQTSGSYEQYF
>TRBV7-3|TRBJ2-3|NA
CASSLTGTSTDTQYF
>TRBV6-5|TRBJ2-5|few
CASRRDTETQYF
>TRBV7-8|TRBJ1-5|few
CASSLVAGGFRPQHF
>TRBV7-3|TRBJ2-1|few
CASSPLAGGADHYEQFF
>TRBV25-1|TRBJ1-1|NA
CASSEYAGSSNTEAFF
>TRBV13|TRBJ1-1|NA
CASRRTGLGDTEAFF
>TRBV14|TRBJ2-5|NA
CASSPSGRGQETQYF
>TRBV10-3|TRBJ1-5|NA
CAISATGAEQPQHF
>TRBV30|TRBJ2-7|few
CAWSVLSPYEQYF
>TRBV5-6|TRBJ2-5|few
CASSLTSGRYETQYF
>TRBV11-3|TRBJ2-7|few
CASSIAGAGSYEQYF
>TRBV5-6|TRBJ2-5|NA
CASSAGLVKETQYF
>TRBV5-1|TRBJ2-7|NA
CASSFREGAYEQYF
>TRBV7-4|TRBJ1-4|NA
CASSPPRGYNEKLFF
>TRBV7-9|TRBJ1-1|few
CASSLPRGDVNAEAFF
>TRBV6-6|TRBJ1-1|NA
CASSLSGGRNTEAFF
>TRBV5-1|TRBJ2-7|NA
CASSSQGDEQYF
>TRBV2|TRBJ2-5|few
CASRRTGRETQYF
>TRBV28|TRBJ1-1|NA
CASSIYGTGQNTEAFF
>TRBV6-6|TRBJ2-7|NA
CAVSFSGNEQYF
>TRBV9|TRBJ2-1|NA
CASGTRSVGSEQFF
>TRBV27|TRBJ1-5|NA
CASSLGTSQPQHF
>TRBV16|TRBJ2-3|few
CASSPGQGKQYF
>TRBV16|TRBJ1-3|few
CASSQSGGNGNTIYF
>TRBV5-1|TRBJ2-7|few
CASSLAGSGQGSYYEQYF
>TRBV14|TRBJ2-7|few
CASSSGGRFGEQYF
>TRBV9|TRBJ1-1|few
CARSDRSMNTEAFF
>TRBV7-2|TRBJ2-1|few
CASRQSNEQFF
>TRBV6-5|TRBJ1-1|many
CASRWGGNTEAFF
>TRBV25-1|TRBJ1-4|many
CASSEGTGSDEKLFF
>TRBV6-1|TRBJ1-2|few
CASTHDRDGYGYTF
>TRBV5-4|TRBJ1-2|NA
CASSPTGQGGYGYTF
>TRBV25-1|TRBJ2-4|once
CASSEGAGLAKNIQYF
>TRBV5-1|TRBJ2-1|NA
CASSLVGLAGSYNEQFF
>TRBV10-3|TRBJ2-3|NA
CAISMRQTGGDTDTQYF
>TRBV6-1|TRBJ1-4|NA
CASRADINEKLFF
>TRBV19|TRBJ1-1|few
CASTSVGGALGAFF
>TRBV7-3|TRBJ1-5|few
CASSLSGDRVFQPQHF
>TRBV4-2|TRBJ2-1|NA
CASSQELSGGTGRASSYNEQFF
>TRBV11-1|TRBJ1-1|NA
CASSRDSMNTEAFF
>TRBV15|TRBJ2-1|NA
CATSRDNPVGGEQFF
>TRBV10-3|TRBJ2-1|NA
CATVAGVHEQFF
>TRBV29-1|TRBJ2-7|NA
CSVAGASGNTYEQYF
>TRBV29-1|TRBJ1-1|NA
CSSRGSTEAFF
>TRBV7-9|TRBJ2-5|few
CAFSGEVETQYF
>TRBV10-3|TRBJ2-1|few
CANRGQGAMNEQFF
>TRBV5-5|TRBJ2-1|few
CASLQYVNSGRGEQFF
>TRBV10-3|TRBJ1-1|NA
CAISAGSENTEAFF